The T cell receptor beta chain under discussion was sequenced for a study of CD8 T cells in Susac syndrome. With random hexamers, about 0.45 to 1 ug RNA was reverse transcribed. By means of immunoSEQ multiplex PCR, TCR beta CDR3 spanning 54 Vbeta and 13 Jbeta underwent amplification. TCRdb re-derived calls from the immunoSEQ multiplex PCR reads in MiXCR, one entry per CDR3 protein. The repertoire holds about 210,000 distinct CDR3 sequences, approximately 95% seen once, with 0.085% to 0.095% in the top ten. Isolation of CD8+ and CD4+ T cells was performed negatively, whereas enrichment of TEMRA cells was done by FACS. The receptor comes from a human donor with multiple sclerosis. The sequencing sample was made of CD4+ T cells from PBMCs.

The CDR3 region has the DNA TGTGCCAGCAGTTTAAAATGGGGACGGGACGAGCAGTACTTC. The encoded protein is CASSLKWGRDEQYF. The chain is built from TRBV12-3 or TRBV12-4 and TRBJ2-7; tentatively, D is TRBD1 or TRBD2 (5 bases each). The CDR3 totals 14 residues. The V end lost 2 bases, the J end lost 5 bases, and 13 bases lay between the germline ends.